This TCR beta chain originates from a study of shared clonotypes between healthy human individuals. Findings of the study overall: Larger richness was generally estimated for naive than memory subsets. Sorted-subset sequencing was shown by rarefaction to be incomplete despite large depth.

Only in-frame clones appear in the TCRdb table, and some are missing; sequencing was by immunoSEQ multiplex PCR. In the table there are a few million clones, about 92% of which are singletons. Worth noting for this clone: Its antigen is currently unknown.

Trimming removed 0 bases from V and 4 bases from J, with 15 bases in between. The germline CDR1 and CDR2 sequences are SEHNR and FQNEAQ (reference sequence). This CDR3 contains 16 residues. This TCR was sampled from a man aged 18 to 30 in good health. The sequencing input was naive CD4+ T cells sorted from blood. Stated subset: CD45RA+ positively selected. The chain employs TRBV7-9 and TRBJ1-2; no firm D call. The CDR3 DNA reads TGTGCCAGCAGCTTAGCGCTTAGGGAGATGGGCTATGGCTACACCTTC. Protein sequence: CASSLALREMGYGYTF.